The next 22 T cell receptor beta chains were all read from a single sample in a study of breast tumors, draining lymph nodes, adjacent tissues. Each CDR3 protein is one row after TCRdb ran MiXCR on the multiplex PCR reads. This sample has about 130,000 distinct CDR3 sequences, with roughly 20% found just once. Axillary draining lymph nodes of breast cancer patients supplied the node samples. The sample was axillary lymph node tissue. These receptor sequences come from a female donor with breast cancer. Some clones in this sample may be carry-over from other donors' samples.

This clonotype has just a few counts. A single base separates this from a much larger clone, so it may be a read error. V gene TRBV7-9 combines with J gene TRBJ2-7, with D tentatively TRBD1 or TRBD2 (5 bases each). The germline gives CDR1 SEHNR, CDR2 FQNEAQ (reference sequence). The V end was cut by 5 bases, the J end by 5 bases, with 19 bases between. CDR3 length equals 15 residues. The CDR3 protein is CASSPRGAEKDEQYF. Here the CDR3 DNA reads TGTGCCAGCAGCCCTAGAGGGGCGGAGAAGGACGAGCAGTACTTC.

At least ten counts were recorded for this clonotype. This chain joins TRBV7-9 and TRBJ2-1, with 8 bases identical to TRBD2. The junction had 9 bases not matched to a gene; V was cut back by 5 bases and J by 15 bases. The CDR3 runs to 12 residues. Germline V lookup: CDR1 SEHNR, CDR2 FQNEAQ (reference sequence). CDR3 in DNA: TGTGCCAGCAGCCGTAGCGGGACCGTCTGGTTCTTC. Encoded protein: CASSRSGTVWFF.

A remark on this clonotype: Since a much larger clone is just one base distant, this may be a read error. The genes are TRBV28 and TRBJ1-2; possibly TRBD1 for D (5 bases). Trimming took 4 bases from V and 4 from J, leaving 16 bases between them. Looked up from germline, CDR1 is MDHEN and CDR2 is SYDVKM. The CDR3 is 15 residues long. Written as DNA, the CDR3 is TGTGCCAGCAGTTCCCGGGACCGTCCTCTCTATGGCTACACCTTC. Its translation: CASSSRDRPLYGYTF.

This clonotype was picked up one time. At one end, the junction sequence differs from germline, possibly due to a read error. CDR3 protein: CASSDTDRDYGYAF. DNA for the CDR3: TGTGCCAGCAGCGATACTGACAGGGACTATGGCTACGCCTTC. The rearrangement uses TRBV6-1 and TRBJ1-2; TRBD1 aligns across 7 bases. Germline CDR1 MNHNS, CDR2 SASEGT. This CDR3 comprises 14 residues.

This clonotype was counted many times. The chain is built from TRBV28 and TRBJ2-7; 8 nucleotides match TRBD2. The CDR3 sequence is 15 residues long. J gave up 3 bases and V 2 bases, and 6 bases lay outside the gene matches. CDR1 is MDHEN, CDR2 SYDVKM, per germline. The CDR3 is CASSLSLAGHYEQYF. CDR3 nucleotides: TGTGCCAGCAGTTTAAGTCTAGCGGGCCACTACGAGCAGTACTTC.

This clonotype was counted many times. The chain combines TRBV19 with TRBJ2-2; the D call may be TRBD1 or TRBD2 (5 bases each). The ends were cut back, 4 bases at V and 4 bases at J, with 13 bases in the middle. This CDR3 comprises 15 residues. The germline V gene encodes CDR1 LNHDA and CDR2 SQIVND (reference sequence). Here the CDR3 reads CASSTNRDLTGELFF. CDR3 coding DNA: TGTGCCAGTAGTACCAACCGGGACCTCACCGGGGAGCTGTTTTTT. Together with reference TRBV19 and TRBJ2-2, the CDR3 gives the full variable domain: DGGITQSPKYLFRKEGQNVTLSCEQNLNHDAMYWYRQDPGQGLRLIYYSQIVNDFQKGDIAEGYSVSREKKESFPLTVTSAQKNPTAFYLCASSTNRDLTGELFFGEGSRLTVL.

This clonotype was counted ten times or more. The chain has TRBV27 and TRBJ2-7; TRBD2 aligns across 7 bases. This CDR3 is built from 15 residues. In germline, CDR1 is MNHEY, CDR2 SMNVEV (reference sequence). V was clipped by 3 bases and J by 2 bases; unmatched bases: 7. CDR3 sequence reads: CASSLMAGAPYEQYF. DNA for the CDR3: TGTGCCAGCAGTTTGATGGCGGGAGCACCCTACGAGCAGTACTTC.

This clonotype was counted once. A clone one base away is much larger, so this may be a read error. The genes are TRBV6-2 or TRBV6-3 and TRBJ2-1; no clear D gene. The CDR3 runs to 13 residues. Germline CDR1 reads MNHEY; CDR2 reads SVGEGT. CDR3 sequence: CAGSEDQYNEQFF. CDR3 in DNA: TGTGCCGGCAGTGAGGACCAGTACAATGAGCAGTTCTTC.

This clonotype was seen repeatedly, ten times or more. The chain couples TRBV2 to TRBJ1-5, with D possibly TRBD1 on 6 matching bases. V lost 1 base and J lost 0, with 13 bases in between. Germline V gene data show CDR1 as SNHLY and CDR2 as FYNNEI. The CDR3 has 17 residues. CDR3 residues: CASSEVGGGYSNQPQHF. CDR3 nucleotides: TGTGCCAGCAGTGAAGTAGGGGGGGGGTATAGCAATCAGCCCCAGCATTTT.

Ten or more counts support this clonotype. The chain is built from TRBV30 and TRBJ2-7; D is possibly TRBD2 (5 bases). This CDR3 has 14 amino acids. Germline-derived CDR1 and CDR2 are GTSNPN and SVGIG (reference sequence). V was shortened by 1 base and J by 6 bases, with 16 bases between the two germline ends. The CDR3 coding sequence is TGTGCCTGGAGTGCTCAACTAAATGCGGGCGAGCAGTACTTC. Translation: CAWSAQLNAGEQYF.

As regards this clonotype: A clone one base away is much larger, so this may be a read error. The genes are TRBV9 and TRBJ1-6; D gene unclear. From germline, CDR1 is SGDLS and CDR2 YYNGEE. CDR3 size: 12 residues. V was shortened by 3 bases and J by 8 bases, with 6 bases between the two germline ends. The CDR3 spells CASSAGDSPLHF. CDR3 DNA sequence: TGTGCCAGCAGCGCCGGGGATTCACCCCTCCACTTT.

This clonotype was recorded once. V is TRBV2 and J is TRBJ2-7; 12 nucleotides line up with TRBD1. The CDR3 covers 16 residues. The V gene end was trimmed by 4 bases and the J gene end by 6 bases; junction bases not matched to a gene: 10. Germline CDR1 and CDR2: SNHLY and FYNNEI. CDR3 residues: CASSGGQGATRGEQYF. In DNA, the CDR3 is TGTGCCAGCAGTGGGGGACAGGGGGCTACTCGTGGCGAGCAGTACTTC.

This clonotype was seen ten or more times. This chain links TRBV10-2 with TRBJ2-7; the D is unclear. CDR3 length: 11 residues. Trimming cost V 6 bases and J 2 bases, with 5 bases left between them. CDR1 is WSHSY, CDR2 SAAADI, per germline. The CDR3 loop is CASRVTYEQYF. In DNA, the CDR3 is TGCGCCAGCAGGGTTACCTACGAGCAGTACTTC.

On this clonotype: A much larger clone lies one base from this, so it may be a read error. This sequence joins TRBV12-3 or TRBV12-4 and TRBJ2-7, with a possible D match to TRBD1 (6 bases). Trimming removed 5 bases at V and 13 bases at J, with 15 bases between. The CDR3 consists of 11 residues. CDR3 sequence: CASSQGTKIYF. The CDR3 DNA reads as TGTGCCAGCAGTCAAGGGACAAAGATCTACTTC.

This clonotype was counted ten times or more. The chain has TRBV5-1 and TRBJ2-1; unclear D gene. The CDR3 runs 15 residues. Germline V CDR1 and CDR2: SGHRS, YFSETQ. Deletions cut 6 bases from V and 5 bases from J, with 18 bases between. The CDR3 DNA sequence: TGCGCCAGCAAGGTCGGTAGGGTGTTAAACAATGAGCAGTTCTTC. This codes for CASKVGRVLNNEQFF.

The CDR3: CASSIYITEPQHF. The CDR3 nucleotides are TGTGCCAGTAGTATTTACATAACGGAGCCCCAGCATTTT. The V and J genes are TRBV19 and TRBJ1-5; D is unclear. The CDR3 totals 13 residues. V was cut by 3 bases and J by 8 bases, with 11 bases left in between. The germline CDR1 and CDR2 sequences are LNHDA and SQIVND (reference sequence).

This clonotype was observed many times. The V gene is TRBV6-5, the J gene TRBJ2-7, with D hard to call. Germline V gives CDR1 MNHEY, CDR2 SVGAGI. Trimming took 3 bases from V and 7 from J, leaving 7 bases between them. CDR3 size: 11 residues. The CDR3 DNA follows: TGTGCCAGCAGTTATGAGTTGGAGCAGTACTTC. This gives the protein CASSYELEQYF.

This clonotype was recorded at least ten times. The genes are TRBV29-1 and TRBJ2-3, with 8 bases aligning to TRBD2. From germline, CDR1 is SQVTM and CDR2 ANQGSEA. Germline trimming cut 5 bases from V and 6 bases from J; bases unmatched to any gene: 13. The CDR3 is made up of 15 amino acids. The CDR3 sequence: CSVKRTGGPRDTQYF. CDR3 coding DNA: TGCAGCGTTAAAAGAACGGGAGGGCCTCGCGATACGCAGTATTTT.

This clonotype was detected ten times or more. The gene calls are TRBV20-1 and TRBJ2-2; TRBD1 matches 9 bases. The CDR3 runs to 15 residues. Losses at the gene ends were 1 base for V and 7 bases for J; bases not matched to a gene: 7. Germline-derived CDR1 and CDR2 are DFQATT and SNEGSKA (reference sequence). CDR3 region: CSARVPGQGNGELFF. CDR3 bases: TGCAGTGCTAGAGTCCCGGGACAGGGTAACGGGGAGCTGTTTTTT.

In this sample, this clonotype turned up many times. The chain recombines TRBV20-1 with TRBJ1-6; D is unresolved. The CDR3 extends over 14 amino acids. Germline V gene lookup returns CDR1 DFQATT and CDR2 SNEGSKA (reference sequence). V was shortened by 5 bases and J by 7 bases, with 15 bases between the two germline ends. The CDR3 is CSAPSTRENSPLHF. CDR3 nucleotides: TGCAGTGCTCCCTCTACCCGGGAAAATTCACCCCTCCACTTT.

This clonotype was found many times. The chain couples TRBV6-5 to TRBJ2-7, with TRBD2 identical over 10 bases. Germline loops: CDR1 MNHEY, CDR2 SVGAGI. J was trimmed by 1 base and V by 2 bases; bases with no gene match: 2. The CDR3 spans 15 residues. The CDR3 nucleotides are TGTGCCAGCAGTTACACTAGCGGGGATTCCTACGAGCAGTACTTC. Protein: CASSYTSGDSYEQYF.

The CDR3 DNA reads as TGTGCCAGCACCCACTCTCGGGGCCATGGCTACACCTTC. Its translation: CASTHSRGHGYTF. This sequence joins TRBV28 and TRBJ1-2; weak D call: TRBD1 (5 bases). The germline CDR1 and CDR2 sequences are MDHEN and SYDVKM. V was trimmed by 7 bases and J by 6 bases, leaving 15 bases between them. The CDR3 runs to 13 residues.